One and the same sample provided the 27 T cell receptor beta chains below, sequenced in a study of blood T cell repertoires in COVID-19. The protocol was immunoSEQ multiplex PCR, while the TCRdb copy is restricted to in-frame clones and leaves out a portion. The sample comprises 200,000 to 300,000 clones, over 75% of which are singletons, and roughly 8.6% rests with the top ten. What was sequenced was peripheral blood. The receptors here all came from a human donor in a cohort sampled during active COVID-19.

The gene calls are TRBV19 and TRBJ1-6; tentatively, D is TRBD1 (5 bases). The V gene lost 7 bases and the J gene lost 14 bases, with 24 bases spanning the gap. Germline V gene sequence: CDR1 LNHDA, CDR2 SQIVND (reference sequence). The CDR3 spans 15 residues. The CDR3, as DNA: TGTGCCAGTACCCGGGAGGGGACGGATCGCATTACCCTCCACTTT. This codes for CASTREGTDRITLHF.

The chain's CDR3 is CASSLRSTRHEKLFF. CDR3 DNA: TGTGCCAGCAGCTTGCGGTCAACGAGGCATGAAAAACTGTTTTTT. This rearrangement joins TRBV5-5 to TRBJ1-4, with D unresolved. CDR3 length: 15 residues. Trimming left V 1 base short and J 6 bases short, with 13 bases between. Germline-derived CDR1 and CDR2 are SGHKS and YYEKEE (reference sequence).

The chain recombines TRBV3-1 (or the pseudogene TRBV3-2) with TRBJ2-5; no firm D call. With 5 bases removed from V and 2 bases from J, the gap between germline ends came to 12 bases. The CDR3 sequence is 14 residues long. Germline V CDR1 and CDR2: LGHDT, YNNKEL (reference sequence). CDR3 sequence reads: CASSAEVRQETQYF. DNA of the CDR3: TGTGCCAGCAGCGCCGAGGTTAGGCAAGAGACCCAGTACTTC.

The V and J genes are TRBV10-1 and TRBJ2-3; D perhaps matches TRBD1 (6 bases). V gave up 5 bases and J gave up 6 bases, with 15 bases separating them. Germline values: CDR1 WNHNN, CDR2 SYGVQD (reference sequence). This CDR3 is built from 14 residues. For the CDR3, the DNA is TGCGCCAGCAGTCTTACTGTGGGGGCGGATACGCAGTATTTT. Amino acids: CASSLTVGADTQYF.

This clone was picked up a small number of times. The rearrangement uses TRBV3-1 (or the pseudogene TRBV3-2) and TRBJ1-6; D not certain. CDR3 length equals 14 residues. Germline V CDR1 and CDR2: LGHDT, YNNKEL (reference sequence). Trimming left V 1 base short and J 4 bases short, with 5 bases between. As DNA, the CDR3 is TGTGCCAGCAGCCAAGTCGGGTATAATTCACCCCTCCACTTT. Protein: CASSQVGYNSPLHF.

The rearrangement uses TRBV9 and TRBJ2-5, with D perhaps matching TRBD1 (6 bases). V lost 0 bases and J lost 8, with 11 bases in between. The CDR3 runs 13 residues. The V gene's germline CDR1 is SGDLS and CDR2 YYNGEE. CDR3 in DNA: TGTGCCAGCAGCGTAGAGGTACAGGGAACCCAGTACTTC. It encodes CASSVEVQGTQYF. The full variable domain, its missing parts supplied by reference TRBV9 and TRBJ2-5, is DSGVTQTPKHLITATGQRVTLRCSPRSGDLSVYWYQQSLDQGLQFLIQYYNGEERAKGNILERFSAQQFPDLHSELNLSSLELGDSALYFCASSVEVQGTQYFGPGTRLLVL.

This clone occurred once. CDR3 sequence (DNA): TGTGCCAGCAGTTCCCGGCTTGGCGGACAGGGGAGCACCGGGGAGCTGTTTTTT. It specifies CASSSRLGGQGSTGELFF. This sequence joins TRBV28 and TRBJ2-2; 9 nucleotides agree with TRBD1. J lost 4 bases, V lost 4 bases, and 13 bases had no gene match. CDR3 size: 18 residues. The germline V gene encodes CDR1 MDHEN and CDR2 SYDVKM.

The chain has TRBV7-8 and TRBJ2-7; 9 positions agree with TRBD1. V lost 0 bases, J lost 4 bases, and 4 bases stayed unmatched. This CDR3 comprises 15 residues. Germline assignment: CDR1 SGHVS and CDR2 FQNEAQ. CDR3 amino acids: CASSLAPQGAYEQYF. As DNA, the CDR3 is TGTGCCAGCAGCTTAGCGCCACAGGGGGCATACGAGCAGTACTTC.

This clone has more than one count but fewer than ten. The chain uses TRBV28 and TRBJ1-1; TRBD1 matches 7 bases. This CDR3 region has 15 residues. CDR1 and CDR2 from the germline V gene are MDHEN and SYDVKM. The J segment lost 4 bases and the V segment lost 6 bases, leaving 11 bases of the junction unmatched. The chain's CDR3 is CASRYDRVRGTEAFF. The CDR3 DNA sequence: TGTGCCAGCAGGTACGACAGGGTTCGAGGCACTGAAGCTTTCTTT. Complete variable domain (other parts from reference TRBV28 and TRBJ1-1): DVKVTQSSRYLVKRTGEKVFLECVQDMDHENMFWYRQDPGLGLRLIYFSYDVKMKEKGDIPEGYSVSREKKERFSLILESASTNQTSMYLCASRYDRVRGTEAFFGQGTRLTVV.

The chain has TRBV28 and TRBJ1-5; unclear D gene. This CDR3 has 11 amino acids. Germline assignment: CDR1 MDHEN and CDR2 SYDVKM. Trimming removed 4 bases from V and 6 bases from J, with 4 bases in between. The CDR3 is CASSSGQPQHF. The CDR3 coding sequence is TGTGCCAGCAGTTCCGGTCAGCCCCAGCATTTT.

This clone was seen a single time. This chain connects TRBV29-1 to TRBJ1-2, with 10 bases that match TRBD1. The germline V gene has CDR1 SQVTM and CDR2 ANQGSEA. J lost 8 bases, V lost 1 base, and 10 bases had no gene match. The CDR3 length is 15 residues. The CDR3 loop reads CSVEGDRGRPWGYTF. For the CDR3, the DNA is TGCAGCGTTGAAGGGGACAGGGGCCGCCCTTGGGGCTACACCTTC. Together with reference TRBV29-1 and TRBJ1-2, the CDR3 gives the full variable domain: SAVISQKPSRDICQRGTSLTIQCQVDSQVTMMFWYRQQPGQSLTLIATANQGSEATYESGFVIDKFPISRPNLTFSTLTVSNMSPEDSSIYLCSVEGDRGRPWGYTFGSGTRLTVV.

This clone was recorded only once. The chain has TRBV12-3 or TRBV12-4 and TRBJ2-2; D uncertain. This CDR3 is built from 12 residues. Trimming took off 1 base at V and 14 bases at J, with 11 bases between the two ends. This CDR3 reads CASSLDVLFLFF. As DNA, the CDR3 is TGTGCCAGCAGTTTAGATGTCCTCTTCCTGTTTTTT.

This clone appeared a single time. The V call is TRBV7-3, the J call TRBJ2-3, with D possibly being TRBD2 (6 bases). This CDR3 is built from 14 residues. Germline values: CDR1 SGHTA, CDR2 FQGTGA. The V gene lost 2 bases and the J gene lost 0 bases, with 6 bases spanning the gap. CDR3 in amino acids: CASSLGTSTDTQYF. CDR3 nucleotides: TGTGCCAGCAGCTTAGGGACTAGCACAGATACGCAGTATTTT.

The rearrangement uses TRBV29-1 and TRBJ1-2, with 7 nucleotides matching TRBD1. This CDR3 region has 11 residues. Germline trimming cut 5 bases from V and 6 bases from J; bases unmatched to any gene: 3. The V gene's germline CDR1 is SQVTM and CDR2 ANQGSEA. The CDR3 DNA is TGCAGCGTTCAAACAGGGGATGGCTACACCTTC. Translated, it gives CSVQTGDGYTF.

The chain combines TRBV28 with TRBJ1-5; D unresolved. Germline V gives CDR1 MDHEN, CDR2 SYDVKM. The ends were cut back, 3 bases at V and 1 base at J, with 4 bases in the middle. The CDR3 length is 13 residues. In DNA form, the CDR3 reads TGTGCCAGCAGTTTCCTCAGCAATCAGCCCCAGCATTTT. Protein sequence: CASSFLSNQPQHF.

This chain connects TRBV5-1 to TRBJ2-7, with D possibly TRBD1 on 5 matching bases. V dropped 0 bases and J dropped 12 bases, with 10 bases sitting between them. Germline CDR1 is SGHRS and CDR2 is YFSETQ. This CDR3 spans 11 amino acids. This CDR3 reads CASSLDRRLYF. Here the CDR3 DNA reads TGCGCCAGCAGCTTGGACAGGCGGCTGTACTTC.

CDR3 sequence: CASSQSRDRGGFYGYTF. As DNA, the CDR3 is TGTGCCAGCAGCCAGTCCCGGGACAGGGGAGGGTTCTATGGCTACACCTTC. V gene TRBV7-2 combines with J gene TRBJ1-2; 10 positions match TRBD1. Per germline, CDR1 SGHTA and CDR2 FQGNSA. The CDR3 is 17 residues long. Germline trimming cut 5 bases from V and 4 bases from J; bases unmatched to any gene: 13.

This clone has only a few counts. The CDR3 region is CASRDSGNTGELFF. CDR3 bases: TGTGCCAGCAGGGATTCAGGGAACACCGGGGAGCTGTTTTTT. This chain connects TRBV11-3 to TRBJ2-2; D call uncertain. V gave up 6 bases and J gave up 1 base, with 9 bases separating them. CDR1 SGHNT and CDR2 YENEEA come from the germline V gene. This CDR3 region has 14 residues.

The chain carries TRBV19 and TRBJ2-5; 8 bases align to TRBD1. The CDR3 sequence is 13 residues long. The V and J ends lost 5 bases and 1 base, in that order; junction bases with no gene match: 0. The germline V gene has CDR1 LNHDA and CDR2 SQIVND (reference sequence). DNA for the CDR3: TGTGCCAGTAGTGGGACAGGCCAAGAGACCCAGTACTTC. It translates to CASSGTGQETQYF.

This chain links TRBV3-1 (or the pseudogene TRBV3-2) with TRBJ1-3; 10 bases align to TRBD1. Germline CDR1 reads LGHDT; CDR2 reads YNNKEL (reference sequence). The CDR3 sequence is 16 residues long. The ends lost 1 base at V and 8 bases at J; junction bases unmatched: 8. CDR3: CASSQARGQGKDTIYF. The DNA for the CDR3 is TGTGCCAGCAGCCAAGCCCGGGGACAGGGGAAAGACACCATATATTTT.

The J gene is TRBJ1-2, the V gene TRBV1; TRBD1, the D gene given by the table, was not confirmed from the DNA. TRBV1 is listed as a pseudogene. The CDR3 loop spans 13 amino acids. Here the CDR3 DNA reads TGCACCAGCAGCCCGGACAGGGGCCATGGCTACACCTTC. Protein sequence: CTSSPDRGHGYTF.

The CDR3 protein is CASSQRGAAGGYTF. The DNA for the CDR3 is TGTGCCAGCAGCCAAAGGGGTGCGGCGGGGGGCTACACCTTC. The chain has TRBV14 and TRBJ1-2, with D possibly being TRBD1 (5 bases). Germline V gene sequence: CDR1 SGHDN, CDR2 FVKESK. This CDR3 has 14 residues. The V and J ends lost 2 bases and 8 bases respectively, with 15 bases between them.

The chain uses TRBV7-9 and TRBJ2-2, with 14 bases lining up with TRBD2. The CDR3 has 18 residues. CDR1 SEHNR and CDR2 FQNEAQ come from the germline V gene (reference sequence). V shed 2 bases, J shed 4 bases, and the junction held 6 bases outside the gene matches. The CDR3 protein is CASSLTPTSGRATGELFF. The CDR3 region has the DNA TGTGCCAGCAGCTTAACTCCGACTAGCGGGAGGGCCACCGGGGAGCTGTTTTTT.

V gene TRBV6-4 combines with J gene TRBJ2-2; TRBD1 aligns across 9 bases. The CDR3 covers 14 residues. CDR1 is MRHNA, CDR2 SNTAGT, per germline. V trimming: 6 bases; J trimming: 2 bases; junction bases outside the gene matches: 1. CDR3 in amino acids: CASRQGANTGELFF. Written as DNA, the CDR3 is TGTGCCAGCAGACAGGGGGCCAACACCGGGGAGCTGTTTTTT.

The chain employs TRBV3-1 (or the pseudogene TRBV3-2) and TRBJ2-7, with D possibly being TRBD2 (6 bases). V lost 1 base and J lost 7, with 11 bases in between. Germline assignment: CDR1 LGHDT and CDR2 YNNKEL (reference sequence). This CDR3 is built from 13 residues. The CDR3 spells CASSQGFAGEQYF. The CDR3 coding sequence is TGTGCCAGCAGCCAAGGGTTCGCGGGGGAGCAGTACTTC.

The gene calls are TRBV5-1 and TRBJ1-2; 12 bases line up with TRBD1. The V gene end was trimmed by 4 bases and the J gene end by 3 bases; junction bases not matched to a gene: 10. CDR3 length equals 17 residues. Germline-derived CDR1 and CDR2 are SGHRS and YFSETQ. The DNA of the CDR3 is TGCGCCAGCAGCCCGGGGACAGGGGGCATCGGGGACTATGGCTACACCTTC. Protein product: CASSPGTGGIGDYGYTF.

This clone was seen a handful of times. The V call is TRBV6-6, the J call TRBJ1-6; TRBD1 agrees at 9 bases. The J segment lost 7 bases and the V segment lost 6 bases, leaving 7 bases of the junction unmatched. The CDR3 has 15 amino acids. Germline V gene data show CDR1 as MNHNY and CDR2 as SVGAGI (reference sequence). The CDR3 nucleotides read TGTGCCAGCAGCCGGACAGGGGATGGCAATTCACCCCTCCACTTT. Its protein is CASSRTGDGNSPLHF.